The 23 T cell receptor beta chains listed next were all sequenced from one sample in a study of T cells in Graves' hyperthyroidism and ophthalmopathy. Using RNA transcripts as the source, TCR beta CDR3 regions were amplified. The study used the HTBI primer set for a first-round RT-PCR of the TCR CDR3. TCRdb passed the multiplex PCR reads through MiXCR, listing each CDR3 protein once. The data contain around 440,000 distinct CDR3 sequences, 15% to 18% of them singletons. The specimen sequenced was blood. All receptors come from a young woman with Graves' hyperthyroidism.

This clonotype occurred many times. CDR3 coding DNA: TGTGCCAGCAGGGCTGTTCCCTACAATGAGCAGTTCTTC. The encoded protein is CASRAVPYNEQFF. This rearrangement joins TRBV28 to TRBJ2-1; D is ambiguous. The CDR3 consists of 13 residues. V gave up 6 bases and J gave up 2 bases, with 8 bases separating them. The germline gives CDR1 MDHEN, CDR2 SYDVKM.

The gene calls are TRBV20-1 and TRBJ2-5, with D possibly TRBD2 on 5 matching bases. The CDR3 runs 11 residues. Looked up from germline, CDR1 is DFQATT and CDR2 is SNEGSKA (reference sequence). Trimming shortened V by 0 bases and J by 7 bases, and 6 bases separated the two germline ends. The CDR3: CSARDGGTQYF. The CDR3 coding sequence is TGCAGTGCTAGAGATGGAGGGACCCAGTACTTC.

The chain carries TRBV14 and TRBJ2-5, with D tentatively TRBD2 (5 bases). The CDR3 runs 14 residues. Germline V gene lookup returns CDR1 SGHDN and CDR2 FVKESK. The germline V and J ends were trimmed by 3 bases and 13 bases, with 21 bases remaining between them. The CDR3: CASSQSGWTLSVYF. CDR3 bases: TGTGCCAGCAGCCAGAGCGGATGGACCCTGAGCGTGTACTTC.

This clonotype was recorded many times. This rearrangement joins TRBV11-2 to TRBJ1-3; tentative D call: TRBD1 (5 bases). The germline V and J ends were trimmed by 5 bases and 2 bases, with 16 bases remaining between them. The CDR3 spans 16 residues. Germline V CDR1 and CDR2: SGHAT, FQNNGV. This CDR3 is CASSMSSGTTGNTIYF. CDR3 in DNA: TGTGCCAGCAGCATGAGCTCCGGGACGACTGGAAACACCATATATTTT. Full variable domain (missing parts from reference TRBV11-2 and TRBJ1-3): EAGVAQSPRYKIIEKRQSVAFWCNPISGHATLYWYQQILGQGPKLLIQFQNNGVVDDSQLPKDRFSAERLKGVDSTLKIQPAKLEDSAVYLCASSMSSGTTGNTIYFGEGSWLTVV.

This clonotype was seen many times. The chain carries TRBV20-1 and TRBJ2-5; 7 bases match TRBD1. In germline, CDR1 is DFQATT, CDR2 SNEGSKA (reference sequence). V gave up 4 bases and J gave up 2 bases; unmatched junction bases: 4. This CDR3 has 13 residues. This CDR3 reads CSANRDSQETQYF. The DNA of the CDR3 is TGCAGTGCTAACCGGGACAGTCAAGAGACCCAGTACTTC.

The sample holds a few counts of this clonotype. The chain joins TRBV7-9 to TRBJ2-3; 7 bases are shared with TRBD2. The CDR3 sequence is 16 residues long. Germline V gene data show CDR1 as SEHNR and CDR2 as FQNEAQ (reference sequence). After removal of 5 bases from V and 6 bases from J, the junction contained 14 bases not matched to a gene. CDR3: CASSPGRGGSQDTQYF. CDR3 nucleotides: TGTGCCAGCAGCCCGGGCCGAGGCGGGAGTCAGGATACGCAGTATTTT.

This clonotype occurred many times. The CDR3 loop reads CASSFDWDPPRRDYEQYF. The CDR3 region has the DNA TGTGCCAGCAGCTTCGACTGGGACCCCCCGCGTCGTGACTACGAGCAGTACTTC. V usage is TRBV7-9 and J usage is TRBJ2-7, with D perhaps given as TRBD1 or TRBD2 (5 bases each). Germline-derived CDR1 and CDR2 are SEHNR and FQNEAQ (reference sequence). CDR3 length equals 18 residues. The V and J ends lost 3 bases and 3 bases respectively, with 24 bases between them.

Ten or more counts support this clonotype. The chain employs TRBV20-1 and TRBJ1-5, with D possibly matching TRBD1 (6 bases). V lost 1 base, J lost 8 bases, and 15 bases lay in between. The CDR3 sequence is 14 residues long. Germline values: CDR1 DFQATT, CDR2 SNEGSKA (reference sequence). CDR3 loop: CSARAGAMAEPQHF. The DNA of the CDR3 is TGCAGTGCTAGAGCAGGGGCCATGGCCGAGCCCCAGCATTTT.

This clonotype was observed a few times. The CDR3 protein is CSARDPLNYGYTF. The CDR3 DNA reads TGCAGTGCTAGAGATCCCCTTAACTATGGCTACACCTTC. The V gene is TRBV20-1, the J gene TRBJ1-2, with unresolved D. Per the germline V gene, CDR1 is DFQATT and CDR2 is SNEGSKA (reference sequence). Trimming pared 0 bases from V and 1 base from J, leaving 6 bases between. CDR3 length: 13 amino acids.

This clonotype was seen at least ten times. It may be a read error: a sequence one base away is much more abundant. This chain connects TRBV28 to TRBJ2-7, with D unresolved. The CDR3 is 14 amino acids. Germline-derived CDR1 and CDR2 are MDHEN and SYDVKM. The CDR3 protein is CASSPPDRSCEQYF. CDR3 DNA: TGTGCCAGCAGTCCCCCCGACCGATCCTGCGAGCAGTACTTC.

The J gene is TRBJ2-2, the V gene TRBV10-3; TRBD2 matches at 7 bases. CDR3 size: 14 residues. The trim removed 0 bases at V and 5 bases at J, leaving 0 bases unmatched. Germline CDR1 is ENHRY and CDR2 is SYGVKD. CDR3: CAISESGGTGELFF. The CDR3 DNA is TGTGCCATCAGTGAGTCCGGGGGGACCGGGGAGCTGTTTTTT.

This clonotype was detected many times. A read error may account for a junction end that differs from germline. This chain connects TRBV10-2 to TRBJ1-1, with TRBD1 matching over 8 bases. From germline, CDR1 is WSHSY and CDR2 SAAADI. CDR3 size: 15 residues. CDR3 nucleotides: TGTGCCAGCAGTGTACAGGGGGGCATGAACACTGAAGCTTTCTTT. Translation gives CASSVQGGMNTEAFF.

There are many counts of this clonotype. The CDR3 region has the DNA TGTGCCAGCAGCCTGAGAACAGGGGGCGGAGAGACCCAGTACTTC. As protein: CASSLRTGGGETQYF. The V gene is TRBV5-5, the J gene TRBJ2-5; 9 bases agree with TRBD1. Germline loops: CDR1 SGHKS, CDR2 YYEKEE (reference sequence). The CDR3 runs 15 residues. V trimming: 4 bases; J trimming: 4 bases; junction bases outside the gene matches: 8.

This clonotype was seen at least ten times. The CDR3 DNA follows: TGTGCCAGCAGTTCCCTCCCACGGGACAGGAGCTACGAGCAGTACTTC. Its protein product is CASSSLPRDRSYEQYF. The chain is built from TRBV12-3 or TRBV12-4 and TRBJ2-7; 8 bases are a match to TRBD1. The CDR3 sequence is 16 residues long. The V gene end was trimmed by 4 bases and the J gene end by 3 bases; junction bases not matched to a gene: 11.

This clonotype has ten or more counts. This chain uses TRBV19 with TRBJ2-3; no definite D call. V shed 5 bases and J shed 4 bases, with 13 bases lying between them. CDR1 and CDR2 from the germline V gene are LNHDA and SQIVND (reference sequence). There are 14 residues in the CDR3. The CDR3 reads CASSLSPGPDTQYF. For the CDR3, the DNA is TGTGCCAGTAGTCTTTCACCCGGTCCAGATACGCAGTATTTT.

The chain couples TRBV2 to TRBJ2-1, with 8 bases aligning to TRBD2. The CDR3 covers 16 residues. The J segment lost 0 bases and the V segment lost 2 bases, leaving 3 bases of the junction unmatched. CDR1 and CDR2 from the germline V gene are SNHLY and FYNNEI. The CDR3 spells CASSESAGASYNEQFF. CDR3 DNA: TGTGCCAGCAGTGAATCAGCGGGGGCCTCCTACAATGAGCAGTTCTTC.

This clonotype has only a few counts. The J gene is TRBJ2-6, the V gene TRBV5-1; D possibly uses TRBD1 or TRBD2 (6 bases each). The CDR3 runs 17 residues. Germline values: CDR1 SGHRS, CDR2 YFSETQ. Trimming took off 4 bases at V and 0 bases at J, with 14 bases between the two ends. Here the CDR3 reads CASSLRTAGSGANVLTF. The CDR3 DNA sequence: TGCGCCAGCAGCCTCCGGACAGCGGGCTCTGGGGCCAACGTCCTGACTTTC.

At least ten counts were recorded for this clonotype. V gene TRBV6-1 combines with J gene TRBJ1-1, with TRBD1 identical over 8 bases. V dropped 8 bases and J dropped 4; count of bases not matched to a gene: 6. CDR1 is MNHNS and CDR2 is SASEGT in the germline V gene. The CDR3 runs 13 residues. The CDR3 DNA reads TGTGCCAGCTTTTATGGACAGGGCACTGAAGCTTTCTTT. Protein product: CASFYGQGTEAFF.

This clonotype has at least ten counts. The CDR3: CASSVSPRPDTQYF. In DNA form, the CDR3 reads TGTGCCAGCAGTGTGAGCCCCCGACCAGATACGCAGTATTTT. This rearrangement joins TRBV27 to TRBJ2-3; unclear D gene. V lost 5 bases and J 4 bases, leaving 13 bases between the germline ends. Germline CDR1 and CDR2: MNHEY and SMNVEV (reference sequence). The CDR3 sequence is 14 residues long.

This clonotype showed up many times. The chain carries TRBV3-1 and TRBJ1-5; possible D gene TRBD1, 5 bases. V was shortened by 2 bases and J by 7 bases, with 15 bases between the two germline ends. The length of the CDR3 is 15 residues. CDR1 is LGHDT, CDR2 YNNKEL, per germline (reference sequence). As DNA, the CDR3 is TGTGCCAGCAGCCAAACTCCGGGGGGAGGGCAGCCCCAGCATTTT. It translates to CASSQTPGGGQPQHF.

Ten or more counts support this clonotype. The rearrangement links TRBV2 to TRBJ2-3; no reliable D call. Looked up from germline, CDR1 is SNHLY and CDR2 is FYNNEI. V lost 11 bases to trimming and J lost 6 bases, with 15 bases between them. This CDR3 comprises 12 residues. CDR3 loop: CAVQWRGDTQYF. CDR3 DNA: TGTGCCGTTCAGTGGAGAGGCGATACGCAGTATTTT.

This clonotype was observed at least ten times. The V gene is TRBV5-1, the J gene TRBJ2-7; TRBD1 aligns across 8 bases. The CDR3 is made up of 15 amino acids. Germline CDR1 is SGHRS and CDR2 is YFSETQ. J lost 6 bases, V lost 4 bases, and 12 bases had no gene match. The CDR3 reads CASSPEAGRGREQYF. CDR3 DNA sequence: TGCGCCAGCAGCCCCGAAGCCGGCAGGGGGCGCGAGCAGTACTTC.

The table lists this clonotype with a few counts. V and J are TRBV20-1 and TRBJ2-1, with 10 bases lining up with TRBD2. Germline CDR1 and CDR2: DFQATT and SNEGSKA (reference sequence). V lost 6 bases, J lost 5 bases, and 10 bases stayed unmatched. The CDR3 runs to 15 residues. The CDR3: CSAPSGGGGHNEQFF. CDR3 DNA: TGCAGTGCGCCTAGCGGGGGAGGTGGACACAATGAGCAGTTCTTC.